This T cell receptor (beta chain) is drawn from a study of CD8+ T cells in alopecia areata. Turning to the study itself: Tofacitinib was taken orally by treated patients, and the dose was 5 to 10 mg twice daily.

In this sample, this clone turned up a few times. Its antigen is currently unknown. cDNA prepared by RNA extraction and subsequent reverse transcription served as the template for sequencing. The method was immunoSEQ multiplex PCR; TCRdb's version includes in-frame clones alone and lacks a portion of them. The data show about 140,000 clones, 45% to 60% seen once. Study conclusions and caveats: During tofacitinib treatment, many expanded lesional clones remained in scalp and blood.

CDR1 and CDR2 from the germline V gene are SGHNT and YYREEE (reference sequence). This CDR3 has 16 residues. The V gene lost 3 bases and the J gene lost 1 base, with 13 bases spanning the gap. As to treatment: oral pan-JAK inhibitor, 5-10 mg twice daily. This receptor was identified in a human donor with alopecia areata. V is TRBV5-4 and J is TRBJ2-2; perhaps TRBD1 as D (6 bases). The specimen was CD8+ T cells sorted from blood, collected at week 4, from a patient treated with tofacitinib. CDR3 sequence (DNA): TGTGCCAGCAGCTCCTGGACAGTGATGAACACCGGGGAGCTGTTTTTT. Translating gives CASSSWTVMNTGELFF. Supplemented by reference TRBV5-4 and TRBJ2-2, the full variable domain reads ETGVTQSPTHLIKTRGQQVTLRCSSQSGHNTVSWYQQALGQGPQFIFQYYREEENGRGNFPPRFSGLQFPNYSSELNVNALELDDSALYLCASSSWTVMNTGELFFGEGSRLTVL.